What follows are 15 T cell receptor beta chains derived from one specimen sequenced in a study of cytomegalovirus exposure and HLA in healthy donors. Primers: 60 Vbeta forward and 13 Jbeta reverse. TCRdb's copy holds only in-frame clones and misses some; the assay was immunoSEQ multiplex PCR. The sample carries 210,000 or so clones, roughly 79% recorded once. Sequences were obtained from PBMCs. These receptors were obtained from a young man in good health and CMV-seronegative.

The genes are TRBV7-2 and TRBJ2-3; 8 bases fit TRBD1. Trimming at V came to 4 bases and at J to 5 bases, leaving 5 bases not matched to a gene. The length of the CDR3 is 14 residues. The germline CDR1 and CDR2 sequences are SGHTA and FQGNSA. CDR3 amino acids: CASSWTGFEDTQYF. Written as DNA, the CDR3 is TGTGCCAGCAGCTGGACAGGGTTCGAAGATACGCAGTATTTT.

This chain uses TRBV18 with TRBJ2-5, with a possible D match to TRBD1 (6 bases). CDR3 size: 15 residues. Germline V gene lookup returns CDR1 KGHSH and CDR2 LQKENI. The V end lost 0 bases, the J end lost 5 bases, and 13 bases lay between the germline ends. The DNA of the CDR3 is TGTGCCAGCTCACCACCGCCGCCAGGGGAGGAGACCCAGTACTTC. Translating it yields CASSPPPPGEETQYF.

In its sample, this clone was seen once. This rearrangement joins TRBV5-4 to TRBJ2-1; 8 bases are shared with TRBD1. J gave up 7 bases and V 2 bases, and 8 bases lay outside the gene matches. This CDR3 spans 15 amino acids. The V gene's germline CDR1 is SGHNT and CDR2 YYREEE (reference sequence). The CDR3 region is CASSLLQGATNEQFF. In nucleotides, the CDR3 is TGTGCCAGCAGCTTACTTCAGGGGGCGACGAATGAGCAGTTCTTC.

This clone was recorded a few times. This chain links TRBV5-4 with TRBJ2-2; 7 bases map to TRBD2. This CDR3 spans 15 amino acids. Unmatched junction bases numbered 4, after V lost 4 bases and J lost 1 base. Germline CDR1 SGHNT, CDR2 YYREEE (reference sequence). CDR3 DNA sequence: TGTGCCAGCAGCCCGGCTAGCGGGAACACCGGGGAGCTGTTTTTT. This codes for CASSPASGNTGELFF.

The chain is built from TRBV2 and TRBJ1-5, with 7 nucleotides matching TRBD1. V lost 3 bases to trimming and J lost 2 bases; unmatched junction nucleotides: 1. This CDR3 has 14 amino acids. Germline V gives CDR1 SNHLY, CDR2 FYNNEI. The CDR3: CASSDGTGNQPQHF. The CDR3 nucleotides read TGTGCCAGCAGTGACGGGACAGGCAATCAGCCCCAGCATTTT.

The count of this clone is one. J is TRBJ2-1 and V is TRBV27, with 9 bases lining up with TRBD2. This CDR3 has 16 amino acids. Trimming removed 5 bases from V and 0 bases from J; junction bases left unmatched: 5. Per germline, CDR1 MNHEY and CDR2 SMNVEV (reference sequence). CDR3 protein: CASSPSAGGSYNEQFF. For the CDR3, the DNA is TGTGCCAGCAGTCCCTCAGCGGGAGGCTCCTACAATGAGCAGTTCTTC.

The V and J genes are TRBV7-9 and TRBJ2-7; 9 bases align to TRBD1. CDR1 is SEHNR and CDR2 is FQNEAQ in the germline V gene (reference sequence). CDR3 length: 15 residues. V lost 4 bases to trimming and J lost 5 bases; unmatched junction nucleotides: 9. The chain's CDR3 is CASSSRTGAFNEQYF. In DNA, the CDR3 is TGTGCCAGCAGCTCCCGGACAGGGGCTTTTAACGAGCAGTACTTC. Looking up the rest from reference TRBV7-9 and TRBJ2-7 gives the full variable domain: DTGVSQNPRHKITKRGQNVTFRCDPISEHNRLYWYRQTLGQGPEFLTYFQNEAQLEKSRLLSDRFSAERPKGSFSTLEIQRTEQGDSAMYLCASSSRTGAFNEQYFGPGTRLTVT.

The CDR3 region is CASSESGTGEYEQYF. In nucleotides, the CDR3 is TGTGCCAGCAGTGAATCCGGGACAGGGGAATACGAGCAGTACTTC. This chain connects TRBV25-1 to TRBJ2-7; TRBD1 aligns across 10 bases. The CDR3 consists of 15 residues. The germline V gene has CDR1 MGHDK and CDR2 SYGVNS. Losses at the gene ends were 1 base for V and 4 bases for J; bases not matched to a gene: 4.

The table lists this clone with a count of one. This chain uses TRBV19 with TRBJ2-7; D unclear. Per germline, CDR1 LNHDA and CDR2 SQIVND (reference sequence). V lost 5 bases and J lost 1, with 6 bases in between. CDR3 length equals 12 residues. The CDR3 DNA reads TGTGCCAGTAGTGCGCCTTCCTACGAGCAGTACTTC. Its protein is CASSAPSYEQYF.

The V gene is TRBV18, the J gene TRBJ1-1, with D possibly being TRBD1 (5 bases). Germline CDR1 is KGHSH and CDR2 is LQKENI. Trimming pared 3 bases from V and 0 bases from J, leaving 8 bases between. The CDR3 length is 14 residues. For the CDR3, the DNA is TGTGCCAGCTCACCGACAGTAATGAACACTGAAGCTTTCTTT. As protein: CASSPTVMNTEAFF.

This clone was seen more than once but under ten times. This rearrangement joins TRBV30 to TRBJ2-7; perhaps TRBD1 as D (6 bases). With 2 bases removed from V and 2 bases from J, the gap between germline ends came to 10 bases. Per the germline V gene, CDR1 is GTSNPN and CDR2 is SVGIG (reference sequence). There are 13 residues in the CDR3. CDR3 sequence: CAWSTGTAYEQYF. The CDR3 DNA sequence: TGTGCCTGGAGTACAGGGACCGCCTACGAGCAGTACTTC.

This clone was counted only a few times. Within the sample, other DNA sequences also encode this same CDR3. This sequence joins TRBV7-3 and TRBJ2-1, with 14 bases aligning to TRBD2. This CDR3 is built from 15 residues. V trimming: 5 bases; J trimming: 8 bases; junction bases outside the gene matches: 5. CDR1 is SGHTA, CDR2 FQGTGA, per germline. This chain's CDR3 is CASSPGTSGRDEQFF. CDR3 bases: TGTGCCAGCAGCCCTGGGACTAGCGGGAGAGATGAGCAGTTCTTC.

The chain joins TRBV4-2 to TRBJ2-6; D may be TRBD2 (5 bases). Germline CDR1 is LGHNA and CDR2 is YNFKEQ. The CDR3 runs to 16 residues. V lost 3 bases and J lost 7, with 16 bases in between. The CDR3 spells CASSHVDIPGANVLTF. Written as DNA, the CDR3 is TGTGCCAGCAGCCACGTTGACATTCCGGGAGCCAACGTCCTGACTTTC.

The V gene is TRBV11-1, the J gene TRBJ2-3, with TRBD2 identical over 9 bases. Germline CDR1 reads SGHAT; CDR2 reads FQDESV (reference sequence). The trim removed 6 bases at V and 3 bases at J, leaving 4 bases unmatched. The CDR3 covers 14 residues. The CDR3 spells CASSPTSGTDTQYF. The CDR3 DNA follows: TGTGCCAGCAGTCCTACTAGCGGGACAGATACGCAGTATTTT.

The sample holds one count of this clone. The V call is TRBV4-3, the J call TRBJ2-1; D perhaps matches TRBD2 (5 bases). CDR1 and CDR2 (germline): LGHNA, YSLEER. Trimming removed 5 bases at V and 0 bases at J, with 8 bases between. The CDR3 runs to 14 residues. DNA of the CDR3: TGCGCCAGCAGCGAAGGGAGCTCCTACAATGAGCAGTTCTTC. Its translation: CASSEGSSYNEQFF.